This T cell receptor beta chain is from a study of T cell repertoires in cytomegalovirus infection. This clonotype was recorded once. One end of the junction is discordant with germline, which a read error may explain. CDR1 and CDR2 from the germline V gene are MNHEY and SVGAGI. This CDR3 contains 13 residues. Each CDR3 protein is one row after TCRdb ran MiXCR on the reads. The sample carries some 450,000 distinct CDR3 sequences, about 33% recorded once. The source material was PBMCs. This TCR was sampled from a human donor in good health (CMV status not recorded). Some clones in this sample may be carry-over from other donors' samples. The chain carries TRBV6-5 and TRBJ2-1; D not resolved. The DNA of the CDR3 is TGTGCCAGCAGTTACTCGGGTGGTTATGAGCATTTCTTC. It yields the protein CASSYSGGYEHFF.